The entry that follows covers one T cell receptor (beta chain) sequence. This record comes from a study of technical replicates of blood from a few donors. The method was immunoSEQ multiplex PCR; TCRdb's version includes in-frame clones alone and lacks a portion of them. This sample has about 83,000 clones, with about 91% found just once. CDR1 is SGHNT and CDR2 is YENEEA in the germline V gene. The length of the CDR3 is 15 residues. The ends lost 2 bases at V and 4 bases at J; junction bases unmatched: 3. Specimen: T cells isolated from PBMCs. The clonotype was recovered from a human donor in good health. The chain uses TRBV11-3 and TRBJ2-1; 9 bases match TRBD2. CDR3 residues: CASSLIAGAYNEQFF. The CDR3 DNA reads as TGTGCCAGCAGCTTAATAGCGGGAGCGTACAATGAGCAGTTCTTC.